Each of the 19 T cell receptor beta chains below was sequenced from the same sample in a study of STAT5B mutations in CD4+ large granular lymphocyte leukemia. Produced via immunoSEQ multiplex PCR; TCRdb's table is partial and in-frame only. This sample has approximately 20,000 clones, with 60% to 80% found just once. The sample was CD4+ T cells from blood buffy coats. The receptors were sampled from a human donor in good health.

The chain recombines TRBV30 with TRBJ1-1, with D unclear. V lost 0 bases and J lost 3, with 8 bases in between. CDR1 is GTSNPN and CDR2 is SVGIG in the germline V gene (reference sequence). There are 13 residues in the CDR3. The CDR3 coding sequence is TGTGCCTGGAGTGTATACGTGTACACTGAAGCTTTCTTT. It encodes CAWSVYVYTEAFF.

This clone was counted once. This chain connects TRBV2 to TRBJ2-5; no clear D gene. The length of the CDR3 is 12 residues. Trimming removed 5 bases at V and 4 bases at J, with 8 bases between. From germline, CDR1 is SNHLY and CDR2 FYNNEI. CDR3 sequence (DNA): TGTGCCAGCAGTCAGGCTCTAGAGACCCAGTACTTC. Amino acids: CASSQALETQYF.

CDR3 nucleotide sequence: TGTGCCAGCAGCGGCGGGACTCAGCAGGCCCAGTACTTC. Translated: CASSGGTQQAQYF. The chain combines TRBV7-2 with TRBJ2-5; a possible D gene is TRBD2 (6 bases). In germline, CDR1 is SGHTA, CDR2 FQGNSA. Trimming took off 5 bases at V and 9 bases at J, with 16 bases between the two ends. This CDR3 spans 13 amino acids.

This chain uses TRBV6-6 with TRBJ2-7; 7 nucleotides line up with TRBD1. Looked up from germline, CDR1 is MNHNY and CDR2 is SVGAGI (reference sequence). This CDR3 spans 13 amino acids. The junction had 4 bases not matched to a gene; V was cut back by 2 bases and J by 6 bases. CDR3 bases: TGTGCCAGCAGTTACCGAACAGGGGCCGAGCAGTACTTC. This gives the protein CASSYRTGAEQYF.

The chain is built from TRBV7-2 and TRBJ2-3; 9 nucleotides line up with TRBD2. After removal of 7 bases from V and 4 bases from J, the junction contained 12 bases not matched to a gene. Germline values: CDR1 SGHTA, CDR2 FQGNSA. CDR3 length equals 16 residues. As DNA, the CDR3 is TGTGCCAGCACCCCCTATGGAGCGGGGGGTCCAGATACGCAGTATTTT. Amino acid sequence: CASTPYGAGGPDTQYF.

V and J are TRBV30 and TRBJ1-1; D is possibly TRBD1 (5 bases). Trimming shortened V by 0 bases and J by 0 bases, and 5 bases separated the two germline ends. The germline gives CDR1 GTSNPN, CDR2 SVGIG (reference sequence). The CDR3 spans 13 residues. In DNA form, the CDR3 reads TGTGCCTGGAGTGTACAGGTGAACACTGAAGCTTTCTTT. Its protein is CAWSVQVNTEAFF.

The chain recombines TRBV9 with TRBJ2-2; tentatively, D is TRBD2 (5 bases). Trimming removed 0 bases from V and 5 bases from J, with 14 bases in between. Germline-derived CDR1 and CDR2 are SGDLS and YYNGEE. The CDR3 consists of 16 residues. CDR3 DNA sequence: TGTGCCAGCAGCGTAGGATGGGGAGTTGATACCGGGGAGCTGTTTTTT. Encoded protein: CASSVGWGVDTGELFF.

V and J are TRBV5-4 and TRBJ2-1; 9 bases line up with TRBD2. V shed 7 bases and J 5 bases; nucleotides not matched to a gene: 4. The CDR3 loop spans 13 amino acids. Germline values: CDR1 SGHNT, CDR2 YYREEE (reference sequence). The CDR3 spells CASALAGNNEQFF. CDR3 DNA: TGTGCCAGCGCCCTAGCGGGAAACAATGAGCAGTTCTTC.

The V gene is TRBV6-5, the J gene TRBJ2-3; perhaps TRBD2 as D (6 bases). There are 16 residues in the CDR3. Trimming stripped 0 bases from V and 6 bases from J, with 16 bases between. CDR1 and CDR2 from the germline V gene are MNHEY and SVGAGI. CDR3 sequence (DNA): TGTGCCAGCAGTTACTCTCTCACTAGCAGGTTCGATACGCAGTATTTT. This gives the protein CASSYSLTSRFDTQYF.

This chain links TRBV6-5 with TRBJ2-1; TRBD1 matches 7 bases. From germline, CDR1 is MNHEY and CDR2 SVGAGI. This CDR3 is built from 15 residues. V trimming: 6 bases; J trimming: 0 bases; junction bases outside the gene matches: 5. In DNA form, the CDR3 reads TGTGCCAGCAGAAGACAGGGCTTCTCCTACAATGAGCAGTTCTTC. Amino acid sequence: CASRRQGFSYNEQFF.

The V call is TRBV19, the J call TRBJ2-7; TRBD2 matches at 8 bases. The J segment lost 0 bases and the V segment lost 2 bases, leaving 12 bases of the junction unmatched. In germline, CDR1 is LNHDA, CDR2 SQIVND (reference sequence). The CDR3 contains 18 residues. The CDR3 DNA reads TGTGCCAGTAGTATACAGTCTAGCGGGCAAAGCAGCTCCTACGAGCAGTACTTC. As protein: CASSIQSSGQSSSYEQYF.

In DNA form, the CDR3 reads TGTGCCAGTAGTATAGGCCGGGACTCTGGAAACACCATATATTTT. Protein: CASSIGRDSGNTIYF. The chain joins TRBV19 to TRBJ1-3, with unresolved D. The CDR3 is 15 amino acids. Trimming took 1 base from V and 0 from J, leaving 7 bases between them. Germline CDR1 reads LNHDA; CDR2 reads SQIVND (reference sequence).

The chain employs TRBV11-2 and TRBJ2-3; 7 nucleotides line up with TRBD2. The CDR3 runs to 16 residues. In germline, CDR1 is SGHAT, CDR2 FQNNGV. Trimming removed 4 bases from V and 6 bases from J; junction bases left unmatched: 13. This CDR3 reads CASSSFPEGSGDTQYF. The CDR3 DNA is TGTGCCAGCAGCTCTTTCCCGGAGGGTAGCGGGGATACGCAGTATTTT.

This clone was seen a handful of times. This sequence joins TRBV13 and TRBJ2-1; TRBD1 matches 11 bases. The J segment lost 9 bases and the V segment lost 0 bases, leaving 7 bases of the junction unmatched. The germline CDR1 and CDR2 sequences are PRHDT and FYEKMQ (reference sequence). CDR3 size: 16 residues. CDR3 nucleotides: TGTGCCAGCAGCTTAGGGGACAGGGGGCGCAGAACTGAGCAGTTCTTC. It translates to CASSLGDRGRRTEQFF.

This clone was counted a few times. V and J are TRBV5-4 and TRBJ2-1; no clear D. The CDR3 totals 14 residues. Germline CDR1 is SGHNT and CDR2 is YYREEE (reference sequence). The V and J ends lost 2 bases and 5 bases respectively, with 11 bases between them. The CDR3 sequence: CASSLKNVDNEQFF. The CDR3 region has the DNA TGTGCCAGCAGCTTAAAAAACGTTGACAATGAGCAGTTCTTC.

V is TRBV2 and J is TRBJ1-4, with 7 bases lining up with TRBD1. CDR3 length: 14 amino acids. Germline lookup yields CDR1 SNHLY and CDR2 FYNNEI. Unmatched junction bases numbered 9, after V lost 3 bases and J lost 11 bases. The CDR3, as DNA: TGTGCCAGCAGTGAGTTGGGGAACAGGGGTAAACTGTTTTTT. Amino acids: CASSELGNRGKLFF. The whole variable domain, filled in from reference TRBV2 and TRBJ1-4, reads EPEVTQTPSHQVTQMGQEVILRCVPISNHLYFYWYRQILGQKVEFLVSFYNNEISEKSEIFDDQFSVERPDGSNFTLKIRSTKLEDSAMYFCASSELGNRGKLFFGSGTQLSVL.

V and J are TRBV5-8 and TRBJ1-1; D perhaps matches TRBD1 (6 bases). Germline assignment: CDR1 SGHTS and CDR2 YDEGEE. The CDR3 is 12 amino acids. V was clipped by 5 bases and J by 5 bases, with 10 bases between them. This CDR3 reads CASRLQGTEAFF. CDR3 nucleotide sequence: TGTGCCAGCAGACTCCAGGGGACTGAAGCTTTCTTT.

This clone has only a few counts. The chain links TRBV7-2 to TRBJ2-1; D is ambiguous. Germline assignment: CDR1 SGHTA and CDR2 FQGNSA. The V and J ends lost 0 bases and 0 bases respectively, with 9 bases between them. The CDR3 has 16 amino acids. The CDR3, as DNA: TGTGCCAGCAGCTTAGCAGTTTCAAGCTCCTACAATGAGCAGTTCTTC. As protein: CASSLAVSSSYNEQFF. The full variable domain, with the rest looked up from reference TRBV7-2 and TRBJ2-1, is GAGVSQSPSNKVTEKGKDVELRCDPISGHTALYWYRQSLGQGLEFLIYFQGNSAPDKSGLPSDRFSAERTGGSVSTLTIQRTQQEDSAVYLCASSLAVSSSYNEQFFGPGTRLTVL.

This clone occurred a few times. This chain joins TRBV21-1 and TRBJ1-6; the tabulated D call, TRBD1, remains unverified against the DNA. TRBV21-1 is designated a pseudogene. This CDR3 spans 15 amino acids. CDR3 in DNA: TGTGCCAGCAGCAGACCCGACAGGTTTTATTCACCCCTCCACTTT. It yields the protein CASSRPDRFYSPLHF.